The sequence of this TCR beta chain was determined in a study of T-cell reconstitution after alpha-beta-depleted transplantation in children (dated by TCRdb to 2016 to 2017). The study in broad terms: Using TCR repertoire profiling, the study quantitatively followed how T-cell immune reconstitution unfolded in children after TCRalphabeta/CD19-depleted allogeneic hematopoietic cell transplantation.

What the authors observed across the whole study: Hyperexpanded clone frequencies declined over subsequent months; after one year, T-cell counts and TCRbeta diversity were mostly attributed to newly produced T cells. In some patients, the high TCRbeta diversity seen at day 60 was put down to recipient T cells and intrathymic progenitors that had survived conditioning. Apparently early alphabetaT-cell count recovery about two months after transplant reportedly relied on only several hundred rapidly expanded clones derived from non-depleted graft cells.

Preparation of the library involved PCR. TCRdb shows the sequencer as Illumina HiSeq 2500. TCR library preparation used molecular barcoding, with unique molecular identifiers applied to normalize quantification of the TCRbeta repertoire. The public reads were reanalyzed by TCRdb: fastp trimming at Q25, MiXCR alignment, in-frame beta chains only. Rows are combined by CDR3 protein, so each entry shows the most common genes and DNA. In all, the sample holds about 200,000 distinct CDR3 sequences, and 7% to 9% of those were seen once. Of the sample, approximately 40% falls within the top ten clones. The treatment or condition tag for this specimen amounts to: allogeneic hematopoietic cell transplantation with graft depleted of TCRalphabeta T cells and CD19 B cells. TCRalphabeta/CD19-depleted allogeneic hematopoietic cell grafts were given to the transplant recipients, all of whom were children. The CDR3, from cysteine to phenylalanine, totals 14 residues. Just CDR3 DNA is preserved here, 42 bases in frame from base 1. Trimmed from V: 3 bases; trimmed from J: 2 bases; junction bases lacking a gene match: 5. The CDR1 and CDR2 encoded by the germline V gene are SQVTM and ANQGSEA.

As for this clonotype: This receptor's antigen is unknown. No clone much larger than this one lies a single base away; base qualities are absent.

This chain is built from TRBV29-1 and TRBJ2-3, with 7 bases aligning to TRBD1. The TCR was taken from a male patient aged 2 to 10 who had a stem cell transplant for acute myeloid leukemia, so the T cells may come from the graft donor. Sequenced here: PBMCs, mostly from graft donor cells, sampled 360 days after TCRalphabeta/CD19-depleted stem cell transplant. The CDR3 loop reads CSVEGTANTDTQYF. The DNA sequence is TGCAGCGTTGAGGGGACAGCCAACACAGATACGCAGTATTTT.